The clone carrying this T cell receptor (beta chain) was seen more than once but under ten times. This entry belongs to a study of cytomegalovirus exposure and HLA in healthy donors. The CDR3 has 15 amino acids. V was clipped by 5 bases and J by 1 base, with 14 bases between them. CDR1 and CDR2 from the germline V gene are GTSNPN and SVGIG (reference sequence). The study ran its PCR with 60 Vbeta and 13 Jbeta primers. Data came from immunoSEQ multiplex PCR; TCRdb stores just in-frame clones and leaves some out. Of 180,000 or so clones in the sample, roughly 9.5% were seen once. The sample taken for sequencing was PBMCs. The chain links TRBV30 to TRBJ2-2; D possibly corresponds to TRBD2 (6 bases). The clonotype was recovered from a woman in her thirties in good health and CMV-seropositive. The CDR3 DNA follows: TGTGCCTGGGAGGCAGGGAGGTTGAACACCGGGGAGCTGTTTTTT. This translates into CAWEAGRLNTGELFF.